This TCR beta chain is from a study of response to subunit inactivated influenza vaccine. Study-wide findings and caveats: The authors suggested that few new T cells are recruited per seasonal influenza vaccination.

In TCRdb, the RT-PCR reads were re-called with MiXCR into one record per CDR3 protein. Counted here are approximately 520,000 distinct CDR3 sequences, roughly 25% occurring once; the ten biggest clones make up approximately 2%. At least ten counts were recorded for this clonotype. Antigen: not known. This CDR3 has 14 amino acids. V was trimmed by 6 bases and J by 2 bases, leaving 11 bases between them. Germline lookup yields CDR1 KGHDR and CDR2 SFDVKD. The chain uses TRBV24-1 and TRBJ2-3; D perhaps matches TRBD2 (5 bases). The receptor was isolated from a man aged 50 or older who received an inactivated influenza vaccine. This sample comprised CD4+ T cells sorted from PBMCs, obtained about 5 days after vaccination. Here the CDR3 reads CATSRPGITDTQYF. DNA for the CDR3: TGTGCCACCAGTCGGCCGGGAATCACAGATACGCAGTATTTT.